A single sample is the source of the 24 T cell receptor beta chains below, sequenced in a study of STAT3 mutations in large granular lymphocyte leukemia. Their antigen targets remain unknown. Assay used: immunoSEQ multiplex PCR; TCRdb lists only in-frame clones, some missing. The sample has 40,000 to 50,000 clones, about 81% seen once; the top ten hold roughly 0.4%. Study findings and constraints: Every T-LGLL patient had at least one immunodominant TCRbeta clonotype.

The sequenced sample consisted of PBMCs. These receptors were collected from a human donor with T large granular lymphocyte leukemia. Some clones in this sample may be carry-over from other donors' samples.

The chain joins TRBV10-2 to TRBJ1-6; D might be TRBD1 (5 bases). The length of the CDR3 is 15 residues. Trimming removed 3 bases from V and 9 bases from J, with 15 bases in between. Germline V lookup: CDR1 WSHSY, CDR2 SAAADI. For the CDR3, the DNA is TGCGCCAGCAGTGATGTCAGGGAATCTGCTTCACCCCTCCACTTT. It is translated as CASSDVRESASPLHF.

V is TRBV6-6 and J is TRBJ2-3, with 9 bases lining up with TRBD2. Germline trimming cut 6 bases from V and 2 bases from J; bases unmatched to any gene: 3. CDR3 length: 14 amino acids. Per the germline V gene, CDR1 is MNHNY and CDR2 is SVGAGI (reference sequence). The CDR3 sequence is CASRTSGLTDTQYF. In DNA form, the CDR3 reads TGTGCCAGCAGGACTAGCGGCCTCACAGATACGCAGTATTTT.

The chain combines TRBV27 with TRBJ1-1, with TRBD1 matching 7 bases. V dropped 5 bases and J dropped 5; count of bases not matched to a gene: 5. The CDR3 runs 13 residues. CDR1 is MNHEY, CDR2 SMNVEV, per germline (reference sequence). The CDR3 sequence is CASSPGGRTEAFF. In nucleotides, the CDR3 is TGTGCCAGCAGTCCAGGGGGTCGGACTGAAGCTTTCTTT.

The chain has TRBV29-1 and TRBJ1-1, with a possible D match to TRBD1 (6 bases). V gave up 4 bases and J gave up 1 base, with 10 bases separating them. Germline CDR1 reads SQVTM; CDR2 reads ANQGSEA. The CDR3 consists of 13 residues. CDR3 residues: CSVGTGKNTEAFF. The CDR3 DNA reads as TGCAGCGTTGGAACAGGGAAGAACACTGAAGCTTTCTTT.

The gene calls are TRBV25-1 and TRBJ1-4, with 8 bases identical to TRBD1. Germline CDR1 and CDR2: MGHDK and SYGVNS. V trimming: 6 bases; J trimming: 7 bases; junction bases outside the gene matches: 1. The length of the CDR3 is 12 residues. In DNA form, the CDR3 reads TGTGCCAGCAGACAGGGGGTTGAAAAACTGTTTTTT. Its translation is CASRQGVEKLFF.

The chain is built from TRBV2 and TRBJ1-5; D gene unclear. The germline V and J ends were trimmed by 6 bases and 5 bases, with 14 bases remaining between them. The CDR3 has 14 residues. Germline V gives CDR1 SNHLY, CDR2 FYNNEI. The CDR3 DNA follows: TGTGCCAGCAGCGCTAACGGGGTTCATCAGCCCCAGCATTTT. Translating gives CASSANGVHQPQHF.

The chain has TRBV19 and TRBJ1-5; TRBD1 might be the D (6 bases). Germline V gene sequence: CDR1 LNHDA, CDR2 SQIVND (reference sequence). The CDR3 length is 13 residues. The ends were cut back, 4 bases at V and 7 bases at J, with 11 bases in the middle. CDR3 sequence: CASSTRGFQPQHF. CDR3 nucleotides: TGTGCCAGTAGTACCAGGGGTTTCCAGCCCCAGCATTTT.

The chain couples TRBV5-6 to TRBJ2-3, with TRBD1 as a possible D gene (5 bases). There are 17 residues in the CDR3. With 3 bases removed from V and 2 bases from J, the gap between germline ends came to 19 bases. CDR1 is SGHDT and CDR2 is YYEEEE in the germline V gene. CDR3 sequence (DNA): TGTGCCAGCAGCTCTTTGGACAAACCTCTGGTCACAGATACGCAGTATTTT. Protein: CASSSLDKPLVTDTQYF.

This clone occurred once. The gene calls are TRBV5-1 and TRBJ2-3, with 7 bases lining up with TRBD2. The length of the CDR3 is 14 residues. The trim removed 6 bases at V and 1 base at J, leaving 5 bases unmatched. Germline V gene data show CDR1 as SGHRS and CDR2 as YFSETQ. CDR3 loop: CASTLGGGTDTQYF. The CDR3 DNA reads as TGCGCCAGCACCCTGGGGGGGGGCACAGATACGCAGTATTTT. The variable domain in full, with the rest retrieved from reference TRBV5-1 and TRBJ2-3, is KAGVTQTPRYLIKTRGQQVTLSCSPISGHRSVSWYQQTPGQGLQFLFEYFSETQRNKGNFPGRFSGRQFSNSRSEMNVSTLELGDSALYLCASTLGGGTDTQYFGPGTRLTVL.

The chain uses TRBV7-9 and TRBJ1-2, with D possibly matching TRBD1 (6 bases). The CDR3 runs 13 residues. V was shortened by 1 base and J by 8 bases, with 11 bases between the two germline ends. CDR1 and CDR2 (germline): SEHNR, FQNEAQ (reference sequence). The CDR3 DNA reads TGTGCCAGCAGCTTAGAGGCAGGGGAGGGCTACACCTTC. It is translated as CASSLEAGEGYTF.

The V and J genes are TRBV5-1 and TRBJ1-2; D call uncertain. Germline V lookup: CDR1 SGHRS, CDR2 YFSETQ. This CDR3 comprises 14 residues. V was trimmed by 0 bases and J by 4 bases, leaving 10 bases between them. Written as DNA, the CDR3 is TGCGCCAGCAGCTTGGAGGGCAGCCTCTATGGCTACACCTTC. The encoded protein is CASSLEGSLYGYTF.

V usage is TRBV29-1 and J usage is TRBJ1-1, with D perhaps TRBD1 (5 bases). V shed 3 bases and J shed 8 bases, with 7 bases lying between them. The CDR3 length is 10 residues. CDR1 is SQVTM, CDR2 ANQGSEA, per germline. The chain's CDR3 is CSVETAEAFF. The CDR3 nucleotides read TGCAGCGTTGAGACAGCAGAAGCTTTCTTT.

The V call is TRBV5-1, the J call TRBJ2-7; a weak D match, TRBD2 (6 bases). V lost 2 bases and J lost 6, with 18 bases in between. CDR3 length: 15 amino acids. CDR1 is SGHRS, CDR2 YFSETQ, per germline. This chain's CDR3 is CASSFFGGSLGEQYF. CDR3 sequence (DNA): TGCGCCAGCAGCTTCTTTGGAGGGTCTTTGGGCGAGCAGTACTTC. Looking up the rest from reference TRBV5-1 and TRBJ2-7 gives the full variable domain: KAGVTQTPRYLIKTRGQQVTLSCSPISGHRSVSWYQQTPGQGLQFLFEYFSETQRNKGNFPGRFSGRQFSNSRSEMNVSTLELGDSALYLCASSFFGGSLGEQYFGPGTRLTVT.

The chain uses TRBV27 and TRBJ2-7; D is perhaps TRBD2 (6 bases). The V end lost 2 bases, the J end lost 2 bases, and 13 bases lay between the germline ends. This CDR3 has 15 amino acids. Germline assignment: CDR1 MNHEY and CDR2 SMNVEV (reference sequence). CDR3 amino acids: CASSLKYGGPYEQYF. Written as DNA, the CDR3 is TGTGCCAGCAGTTTAAAGTACGGGGGTCCCTACGAGCAGTACTTC.

This clone came up a few times. This chain's CDR3 is CASSFRLASRRELFF. The CDR3 DNA follows: TGTGCCAGCAGCTTTAGGCTAGCCAGCCGAAGGGAGCTGTTTTTT. The chain carries TRBV11-2 and TRBJ2-2; D may be TRBD2 (5 bases). The CDR3 length is 15 residues. Trimming took 3 bases from V and 9 from J, leaving 17 bases between them. The V gene's germline CDR1 is SGHAT and CDR2 FQNNGV.

The genes are TRBV30 and TRBJ1-4; TRBD1 matches 9 bases. The V and J ends lost 0 bases and 5 bases, in that order; junction bases with no gene match: 4. CDR1 is GTSNPN and CDR2 is SVGIG in the germline V gene (reference sequence). The CDR3 consists of 15 residues. The CDR3 protein is CAWSVRGTGNEKLFF. CDR3 sequence (DNA): TGTGCCTGGAGTGTACGGGGGACAGGGAATGAAAAACTGTTTTTT.

The chain carries TRBV13 and TRBJ2-3; 16 bases match TRBD2. The CDR3 contains 20 residues. Germline V gives CDR1 PRHDT, CDR2 FYEKMQ (reference sequence). Trimming at V came to 1 base and at J to 5 bases, leaving 12 bases not matched to a gene. The CDR3 loop is CASSLDLPGTSGGAVDTQYF. The CDR3 DNA is TGTGCCAGCAGCTTAGATCTGCCCGGGACTAGCGGGGGGGCCGTAGATACGCAGTATTTT.

This sequence joins TRBV28 and TRBJ1-2; the D gene is possibly TRBD1 (6 bases). V was shortened by 1 base and J by 2 bases, with 14 bases between the two germline ends. CDR3 length: 16 residues. Germline values: CDR1 MDHEN, CDR2 SYDVKM. The CDR3 loop is CASSLSGADTNYGYTF. In DNA, the CDR3 is TGTGCCAGCAGTTTATCAGGGGCCGATACCAACTATGGCTACACCTTC.

This sequence joins TRBV5-1 and TRBJ2-3, with D maybe TRBD2 (5 bases). Trimming removed 3 bases from V and 5 bases from J, with 13 bases in between. The CDR3 is 14 amino acids. Germline V CDR1 and CDR2: SGHRS, YFSETQ. CDR3 sequence: CASSSEPGIDTQYF. DNA of the CDR3: TGCGCCAGCAGCTCAGAGCCCGGGATAGATACGCAGTATTTT.

This chain joins TRBV30 and TRBJ2-7; D is undetermined. V lost 5 bases to trimming and J lost 5 bases, with 16 bases between them. Germline CDR1 is GTSNPN and CDR2 is SVGIG (reference sequence). This CDR3 contains 13 residues. CDR3 DNA sequence: TGTGCCTGGGGAACCCCGAGTGGGGACGAGCAGTACTTC. Protein product: CAWGTPSGDEQYF. Using reference TRBV30 and TRBJ2-7 for the parts outside the CDR3, the full variable domain is SQTIHQWPATLVQPVGSPLSLECTVEGTSNPNLYWYRQAAGRGLQLLFYSVGIGQISSEVPQNLSASRPQDRQFILSSKKLLLSDSGFYLCAWGTPSGDEQYFGPGTRLTVT.

The rearrangement uses TRBV14 and TRBJ2-1; 9 bases fit TRBD2. The CDR3 spans 15 residues. From germline, CDR1 is SGHDN and CDR2 FVKESK. V trimming: 3 bases; J trimming: 4 bases; junction bases outside the gene matches: 4. Written as DNA, the CDR3 is TGTGCCAGCAGCCAGTTTAGCGGGGGATACAATGAGCAGTTCTTC. Translated: CASSQFSGGYNEQFF.

The chain combines TRBV4-1 with TRBJ2-2; 7 bases map to TRBD2. CDR3 length: 17 residues. The germline gives CDR1 MGHRA, CDR2 YSYEKL. After removal of 5 bases from V and 2 bases from J, the junction contained 11 bases not matched to a gene. The CDR3 bases are TGCGCCAGCAGCGGAATTCAGCGGGGCTCAAACACCGGGGAGCTGTTTTTT. Protein: CASSGIQRGSNTGELFF.

The chain employs TRBV7-9 and TRBJ1-6; tentatively, D is TRBD1 (5 bases). The germline gives CDR1 SEHNR, CDR2 FQNEAQ (reference sequence). The V gene lost 6 bases and the J gene lost 10 bases, with 7 bases spanning the gap. CDR3 length: 11 amino acids. The DNA of the CDR3 is TGTGCCAGCAGTCCAGGGTCACCCCTCCACTTT. Its translation: CASSPGSPLHF.

With respect to this clone: Germline and junction disagree at one end, which may indicate a read error. This rearrangement joins TRBV7-8 to TRBJ1-1; D is possibly TRBD1 (5 bases). The CDR3 spans 16 residues. Looked up from germline, CDR1 is SGHVS and CDR2 is FQNEAQ. The CDR3: CASRLAAMGEFAEAFF. The CDR3 nucleotides are TGTGCCAGCAGGTTAGCCGCCATGGGGGAATTCGCTGAAGCTTTCTTT.